Described below is a single TCR beta chain sequence and its context. Its antigen is as yet unknown. The material for each subset, its genomic DNA, was split evenly across several immunoSEQ plates. Data came from immunoSEQ multiplex PCR; TCRdb stores just in-frame clones and leaves some out. The sample shows 2 million to 3 million clones, under 95% of them seen only once. The V gene's germline CDR1 is MDHEN and CDR2 SYDVKM. Germline trimming cut 6 bases from V and 1 base from J; bases unmatched to any gene: 9. The CDR3 extends over 15 amino acids. The data belong to a study of shared clonotypes between healthy human individuals. Whole-study findings and limits: A generally larger estimated richness was seen in naive subsets than in memory subsets.

The V gene is TRBV28, the J gene TRBJ2-7, with 7 bases fitting TRBD1. This clonotype originated in a man aged 18 to 30 in good health. Some clones in this sample may be carry-over from other donors' samples. The sample comprised naive CD4+ T cells from PBMCs. Documented subset: CD45RA+ positively selected. Here the CDR3 reads CASSFATGNSYEQYF. CDR3 DNA: TGTGCCAGCAGCTTCGCGACAGGGAATTCCTACGAGCAGTACTTC.